The rows below give T cell receptor beta chains drawn from one sample of a study of radiotherapy plus CTLA-4 blockade in lung cancer. Sequencing used immunoSEQ multiplex PCR; TCRdb keeps in-frame clones, though not all of them. The sample has more than 75,000 clones, around 72% seen once. The material was peripheral blood, obtained from a patient treated with radiotherapy plus ipilimumab. These receptors were obtained from a human donor with non-small cell lung cancer that progressed on radiotherapy plus ipilimumab. CDR3s include the opening cysteine and the closing phenylalanine or tryptophan. D genes are given only for firm matches. Not all rows give a size; the values are once, few, many and, for expanded clones, a class.

clone_size j_call v_call d_call cdr3_nt cdr3_aa
NA TRBJ2-2 TRBV15 TRBD1 TGTGCCACCAGCAGAGGACAGGGCGACACCGGGGAGCTGTTTTTT CATSRGQGDTGELFF
NA TRBJ2-6 TRBV5-1 NA TGCGCCAGCAGCTTGGAACTAGCTGGGGCCAACGTCCTGACTTTC CASSLELAGANVLTF
NA TRBJ2-7 TRBV28 NA TGTGCCAGCAGTTCGGTAGGGGGGGGCTACGAGCAGTACTTC CASSSVGGGYEQYF
NA TRBJ1-1 TRBV5-8 NA TGTGCCAGCAGCTTGGGGATGAACACTGAAGCTTTCTTT CASSLGMNTEAFF
few TRBJ1-2 TRBV4-3 NA TGCGCCAGCAGCCAAGATCCACAAACCCTCGTCCCCTATGGCTACACCTTC CASSQDPQTLVPYGYTF
NA TRBJ2-2 TRBV2 TRBD1 TGTGCCAGCAGTGAAAGGGCAGGGGGTAGTAACACCGGGGAGCTGTTTTTT CASSERAGGSNTGELFF
NA TRBJ2-1 TRBV28 NA TGTGCCAGCAGCACCCCCCAGGGATACAATGAGCAGTTCTTC CASSTPQGYNEQFF
once TRBJ2-7 TRBV2 NA TGTGCCGGTCGAGGGGAAGGGGCCCACGAGCAGTACTTC CAGRGEGAHEQYF
NA TRBJ2-5 TRBV7-8 NA TGTGCCAGCAGCCACGAGGTCGGGAGAGGAGAGACCCAGTACTTC CASSHEVGRGETQYF
NA TRBJ2-1 TRBV15 NA TGTGCCACCAGCAGAGATCTAACGGGAGAGCAGTTCTTC CATSRDLTGEQFF
NA TRBJ1-2 TRBV10-3 NA TGTGCCATCAGTGAGTCGAGAGACGGAGGCTACACCTTC CAISESRDGGYTF
NA TRBJ2-3 TRBV7-8 TRBD1 TGTGCCAGCAGCTGGGAAGAGGGGGCGCCGAGCACAGATACGCAGTATTTT CASSWEEGAPSTDTQYF
NA TRBJ2-2 TRBV28 TRBD2 TGTGCCAGCAGTCCCTGGACTAGCGGGGGTACCGGGGAGCTGTTTTTT CASSPWTSGGTGELFF
NA TRBJ1-1 TRBV9 NA TGTGCCAGCAGCCCAATTAGCCTGGGCGTGAACACTGAAGCTTTCTTT CASSPISLGVNTEAFF
NA TRBJ1-4 TRBV25-1 NA TGTGCCAGCAGTGGATGGAGAATAAACGAAAAACTGTTTTTT CASSGWRINEKLFF
many TRBJ2-1 TRBV7-9 NA TGTGCCAGCAGCCCAGGCAATGAGCAGTTCTTC CASSPGNEQFF